The next 3 T cell receptor beta chains were all read from a single sample in a study of PD-1 blockade in mismatch repair-deficient tumors. Profiling relied on immunoSEQ multiplex PCR, and the TCRdb table lists in-frame clones only, not all of them. The table shows approximately 50,000 clones, with roughly three quarters occurring only once. Sequences were derived from peripheral blood, sampled 4 weeks after starting pembrolizumab. All receptors derive from an adult with mismatch repair-deficient cancer.

The chain joins TRBV19 to TRBJ2-1, with 11 bases identical to TRBD2. V shed 7 bases and J 2 bases; nucleotides not matched to a gene: 1. The CDR3 is 14 residues long. CDR1 is LNHDA, CDR2 SQIVND, per germline (reference sequence). The CDR3 DNA follows: TGTGCCAGTAAACTAGCGGGAGCCTACAATGAGCAGTTCTTC. It translates to CASKLAGAYNEQFF.

The rearrangement uses TRBV5-1 and TRBJ1-2; D might be TRBD1 (5 bases). V was cut by 4 bases and J by 6 bases, with 13 bases left in between. In germline, CDR1 is SGHRS, CDR2 YFSETQ. The CDR3 covers 13 residues. Here the CDR3 DNA reads TGCGCCAGCAGCCCGGGACGGGAGGATGGCTACACCTTC. It encodes CASSPGREDGYTF.

J is TRBJ1-1 and V is TRBV5-1; unclear D gene. The ends were cut back, 1 base at V and 1 base at J, with 8 bases in the middle. Germline lookup yields CDR1 SGHRS and CDR2 YFSETQ. The CDR3 is 14 amino acids. This CDR3 is CASSLTVGNTEAFF. In DNA, the CDR3 is TGCGCCAGCAGCTTGACGGTGGGGAACACTGAAGCTTTCTTT.